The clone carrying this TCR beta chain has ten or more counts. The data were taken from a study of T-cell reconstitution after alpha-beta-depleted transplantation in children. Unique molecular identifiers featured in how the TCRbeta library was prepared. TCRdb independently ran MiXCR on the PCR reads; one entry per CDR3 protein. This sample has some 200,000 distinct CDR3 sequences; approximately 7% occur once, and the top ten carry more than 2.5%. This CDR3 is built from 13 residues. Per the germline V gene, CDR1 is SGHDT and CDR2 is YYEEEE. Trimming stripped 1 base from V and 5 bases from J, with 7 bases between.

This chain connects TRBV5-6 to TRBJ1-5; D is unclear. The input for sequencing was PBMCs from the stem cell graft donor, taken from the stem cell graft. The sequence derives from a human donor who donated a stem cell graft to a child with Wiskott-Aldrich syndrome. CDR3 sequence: CASSLYSDQPQHF. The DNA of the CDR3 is TGTGCCAGCAGCTTGTACTCCGATCAGCCCCAGCATTTT.